This TCR beta chain was captured by sequencing in a study of T cell responses to AZD1222 COVID-19 vaccine (dated by TCRdb to about 2021). As for the study more broadly: TCR sequencing was performed for about 240 trial participants, of whom 207 were given two doses of AZD1222 and around 26 were given two doses of MenACWY control vaccine. Trial participants were enrolled into age subgroups of 18-55, 56-69 and 70-plus years, which contained about 150, 28 and 57 TCR-sequenced participants, respectively. The full study reports these points: The 56-69-year group was small, and its depth increase did not reach significance, likely because of low power. CD4 TCRs associated with the vaccine covered the entire spike protein, and the dominant responses were in regions 160-218 and 743-854. Because no day 14 peak-response samples were available, repertoires were characterized only after the peak T cell response. Most participants were white British and females outnumbered males, and the authors suggested that clonal diversity may have been underestimated. Conclusions about previously exposed vaccinees are limited because only a handful of AZD1222 recipients were SARS-CoV-2 seropositive at baseline. Nearly half of unique spike-specific TCRs reportedly recognized epitopes outside regions mutated in the B.1.351 and B.1.1.7 variants. After two AZD1222 doses, spike-specific TCR breadth and depth were significantly higher than at day 0 and than in MenACWY recipients.

Spanning cysteine to phenylalanine, the CDR3 consists of 13 amino acids. The CDR3 DNA has 39 bases and is translated from base 1. CDR1 is given as SGHNT and CDR2 as YYREEE, both from the germline V gene (reference sequence). Trimming costs V 5 bases and J 11 bases, and their ends lie 16 bases apart. In its sample, this clone comes out as medium-sized (0.01 to 0.1%). It has no known antigen specificity. Nothing much larger sits one base from this clone, and base qualities are not available. The CDR3 regions of human TCRbeta chains were analyzed by immunosequencing. On the study's bioinformatics: TCRs in the repertoires were compared against a reference library of SARS-CoV-2-specific TCRs that had been generated with the MIRA antigen-specificity platform. Breadth meant the fraction of unique TCRs that were SARS-CoV-2-associated, whereas depth meant the fraction of total T cells that were SARS-CoV-2-associated. Using the MIRA data, each spike-specific TCR was mapped to the spike region that the TCR reacts to and placed in a CD4 or CD8 class. Log10-transformed breadth and depth values were compared by one-way ANOVA with Sidak's multiple comparisons tests. TCRdb obtained this table from immuneACCESS and retained in-frame rearrangements with V and J assigned. These tables miss some clones; where compared with another copy, unresolved V genes account for less than half of the shortfall, and the remainder is unexplained. V, J and clone size were drawn from that table, and D and trimming were deduced from the DNA. Across this sample there are tens of thousands of clones, with 70% to 90% seen only once. The ten largest clonotypes hold roughly 5% of the sample.

The time point label here, explained by the study, means: baseline before first vaccination. The sample's treatment or condition label, decoded: meningococcal conjugate vaccine given as trial control. The vaccinee samples were drawn from two UK trials, COV001 and COV002, one of which was a single-blind randomized controlled phase 2/3 trial testing AZD1222 (ChAdOx1 nCoV-19) in healthy adults. For TCRbeta chain sequencing, PBMC samples from trial participants were taken at day 0 and at day 28 after the second dose. The clonotype originates from an adult in good health. The source material was peripheral blood, sampled on day 0 of MenACWY control vaccination. The rearranged segments are TRBV5-4 and TRBJ1-4; the D region possibly corresponds to TRBD1 (6 bases align). This receptor has the CDR3 CASSPGGQGKLFF. The nucleotide sequence reads as follows: TGTGCCAGCAGTCCCGGGGGGCAGGGGAAACTGTTTTTT.